This T cell receptor beta chain was recorded in a study of cytomegalovirus exposure and HLA in healthy donors. From germline, CDR1 is MGHRA and CDR2 YSYEKL. V was trimmed by 1 base and J by 2 bases, leaving 12 bases between them. The CDR3 runs to 16 residues. Researchers ran the PCR with 60 Vbeta and 13 Jbeta primers. Measured with immunoSEQ multiplex PCR; TCRdb has only the in-frame clones, and not every one. This repertoire includes tens of thousands of clones. Note on this clone: Its antigen is unidentified.

Findings and caveats of the study: Later, TCR association rates were found to vary by HLA locus, highest for DRB1 and lowest for HLA-C. The later analysis indicated that the majority of CMV-associated TCR beta chains appeared HLA-restricted. At a 0.05 false discovery rate, a later analysis found approximately 15,000 TCR beta sequences to be associated with HLA alleles.

This chain joins TRBV4-1 and TRBJ2-4, with D tentatively TRBD2 (5 bases). Sequencing was done on a sample of PBMCs. The TCR comes from a female donor in good health and CMV-seropositive. The CDR3 coding sequence is TGCGCCAGCAGCCAAGGATCGGGAACATCCAAAAACATTCAGTACTTC. Translation: CASSQGSGTSKNIQYF.